Sequencing of this TCR beta chain was carried out in a study of metastatic and nonmetastatic thyroid tumors. This CDR3 spans 16 amino acids. Looked up from germline, CDR1 is MNHNS and CDR2 is SASEGT. V lost 2 bases, J lost 0 bases, and 13 bases lay in between. Patients had received no treatment of any kind before thyroid surgery. As originally analysed: The authors used CDR3 differences across clinicopathological groups to build a distant-metastasis classifier for papillary thyroid cancer. TCRdb re-called the PCR reads via MiXCR. TCRdb assigned the V and J calls; the authors' analysis was not used. Here the sample spans approximately 23,000 clones, around 40% being singletons.

The sequenced sample was blood. This rearrangement joins TRBV6-1 to TRBJ1-2; D is unclear. The TCR sequence derives from a male donor with papillary thyroid cancer or a benign thyroid nodule (not recorded which). Some clones in this sample may be carry-over from other donors' samples. This CDR3 is CASSEYSSLSNYGYTF. The CDR3 DNA follows: TGTGCCAGCAGTGAATATAGCAGTTTATCTAACTATGGCTACACCTTC.